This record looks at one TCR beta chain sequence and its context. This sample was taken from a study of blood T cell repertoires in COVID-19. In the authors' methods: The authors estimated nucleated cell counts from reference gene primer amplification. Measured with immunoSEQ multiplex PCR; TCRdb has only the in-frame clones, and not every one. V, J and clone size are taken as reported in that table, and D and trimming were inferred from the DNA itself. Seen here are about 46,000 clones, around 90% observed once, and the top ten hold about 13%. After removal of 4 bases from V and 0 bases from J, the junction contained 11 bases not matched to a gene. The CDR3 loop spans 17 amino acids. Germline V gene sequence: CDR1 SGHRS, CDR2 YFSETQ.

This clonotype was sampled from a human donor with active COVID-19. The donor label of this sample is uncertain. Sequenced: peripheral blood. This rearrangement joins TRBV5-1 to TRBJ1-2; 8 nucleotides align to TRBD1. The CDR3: CASSAGTGLGSNYGYTF. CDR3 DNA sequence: TGCGCCAGCAGCGCCGGGACAGGCCTAGGATCTAACTATGGCTACACCTTC.